This TCR beta chain was sequenced in a study of cytomegalovirus exposure and HLA in healthy donors (dated by TCRdb to about 2017). About the investigation overall: An earlier analysis of a few hundred of the donors reported 276 Gb of sequence data and 95 million to 130 million unique TCR beta sequences obtained from around 170 million T cells. An early release that covered 500 to 800 HLA-typed donors contained about 290 gigabases of sequencing data and 65 million to 100 million unique TCR sequences. Of the approximately 400 genotyped donors, around 81% fell in the genetic ancestry cluster associated with self-reported Caucasian donors. The study was designed to test whether signatures of past pathogen exposure could be identified by cataloging public T cell receptors. The T cell repertoires of under 700 subjects were profiled by immunosequencing and related to cytomegalovirus serostatus. In addition to the first cohort of roughly 670 subjects, a separate validation cohort of around 110 different subjects was used. To predict cytomegalovirus infection status, the study brought together high-throughput TCR immunosequencing, statistical association of individual TCRs with disease status, and machine learning. To study patterns of TCR occurrence, a later analysis re-analyzed previously published TCR beta repertoires from hundreds of donors and added high-resolution HLA genotyping. The later analysis used no new phenotypic data to find candidate immune exposures, relying instead on TCR beta sequences and their occurrence across donors. An earlier analysis of roughly 580 of the donors used high-throughput TCR beta sequencing to judge whether each TCR beta V gene segment behaved as functional or pseudogenic. Alongside the repertoire data, information on donor age, sex, ethnicity and CMV serostatus was compiled. Genome-wide SNP genotypes for about 60% of the 666 donors were used in a later genetic analysis, which treated that subset as a discovery cohort. Every discovery cohort repertoire had been produced on one sequencing platform. HLA typing covered class I and class II loci at four-digit resolution. Typing coverage varied by locus: roughly 629-640 donors for A, B, C, DRB1 and DQB1; approximately 500 for DQA1; some 610 for DPA1; 450 to 480 for DPB1. Roughly 5 DR-DQ haplotypes were handled as single units for association and clustering because linkage in the cohort was strong. Among about 390 genotyped donors of the cohort, an average of about 240,000 unique TCR beta nucleotide sequences were sequenced per donor, roughly 18% of them non-productive. Results the study describes overall, beyond this receptor: In both the original and validation cohorts, the classifier was reported to diagnose cytomegalovirus status with high specificity and sensitivity. This cohort had only TCR beta chains sequenced, and the lack of alpha or paired-chain data limited which features could be detected. In vitro tests confirmed that a few of the cytomegalovirus-associated TCR beta chains recognize cytomegalovirus antigens. Because some donors lacked HLA typing at each locus, the association tests relied only on the typed subset. An earlier analysis of approximately 530 of the donors showed that most TCR beta V segments appeared in productive rearrangements either about 87% or about 30% of the time, which broadly matched IMGT annotations. According to a later analysis, parvovirus B19, influenza, CMV and Epstein-Barr virus appeared linked to several top co-occurrence clusters. Because counts were too low, some 17 rarely observed V segments, including chromosome 9 orphons, were excluded from the earlier analysis of 587 of the donors. At a false discovery rate of 0.05, a later analysis linked under 20,000 TCR beta sequences to specific HLA alleles. In a later analysis, HLA-associated TCR beta chains were found to be more clonally expanded and to have lower generation probabilities than equally common non-associated chains. In a later analysis, most CMV-associated TCR beta chains were found to appear HLA-restricted, with HLA associations seemingly driven largely by CMV exposure. In a later analysis, TCR association rates were found to vary across HLA loci, with the most associated TCRs seen for DRB1 alleles and the fewest for HLA-C alleles. The 87-base-pair reads could not distinguish some IMGT-functional V segments, including TRBV6-2 and TRBV6-3, so those segments were excluded. A later genetic analysis reported fewer N-insertions in productive TCRs among donors in an Asian-associated ancestry cluster than the approximately 700-donor mean. A further reported finding was that TCR beta sequences accurately predicted the HLA-A and HLA-B alleles for most subjects in the first cohort. Sequencing depth was assumed to be roughly uniform across donors in the presence/absence analyses, though that assumption may not hold. An association between a missense DCLRE1C variant and V-gene and J-gene trimming of TCR beta chains was found in a later genetic analysis and replicated in an independent cohort. Most TCR sequences were seen in very few donors, while some public TCRs were found in many individuals. The study gave a list of 150 to 200 TCR beta chains associated with cytomegalovirus. For the cohort, immune exposure information was limited to CMV serostatus. Strong co-occurrence of HLA alleles, especially DR and DQ, made assigning TCR associations to individual alleles difficult. The authors suggested that the approach could potentially be extended to other disease states and immunological phenotypes. A group of highly shared sequence variants was considered likely to be a technical artifact of the sequencing pipeline. Linkage disequilibrium might explain the correlated functional status among segregating V segments, but an unknown experimental factor could not be excluded.

The cohort was made up of several hundred healthy bone marrow donors. At the time of sampling, every cohort member was nominally healthy, though immune exposures that went unrecorded were likely present. The donor tested CMV seronegative and was one of the 352 seronegative cohort members. A peripheral blood sample was provided by each donor, and peripheral blood mononuclear cells were used for TCR beta sequencing. The Qiagen DNeasy Blood Extraction Kit was used to extract genomic DNA from the blood cell samples. Worth noting for this clone: Its antigen is unknown. No per-base quality is available; no much larger clone lies one base away.

The library relied on the immunoSEQ multiplex PCR assay. For the multiplex PCR, a mixture combining 60 forward primers for TCR Vbeta segments and 13 reverse primers for TCR Jbeta segments was used. Amplification of the CDR3 region of rearranged TCR beta genes was performed with a multiplex PCR assay on genomic DNA. The Illumina HiSeq System was used to sequence the amplified TCR beta libraries as 87-base-pair reads. Turning to the authors' computational methods: Across the 500 to 700 repertoires, a later analysis counted some 80 million unique TCR beta chains, approximately 12 million of which were shared by at least two donors. Raw reads were error-corrected and collapsed into unique sequences with a nearest-neighbor algorithm that merged closely related sequences to remove PCR and sequencing errors. Alignment of CDR3 sequences to IMGT reference sequences was used to assign V, D and J gene segments. For a sequence to be retained, a match of at least six nucleotides was required to both a V gene segment and a J gene segment. Rearrangements were classified as productive when the CDR3 lacked stop codons and remained in frame with V and J, and all other rearrangements were classified as non-productive. CDR3 was defined according to IMGT convention as the region running from the second conserved V-encoded cysteine to the conserved J-encoded phenylalanine. In an earlier analysis of around 540 of the donors, sequences lacking an unambiguous match to a single V gene segment were excluded. An earlier analysis of 587 of the donors classified V segments as functional when productive rearrangements were above 56.7% and as segregating when the standard deviation between donors was above 5%. To diagnose cytomegalovirus status from the catalog of TCR beta chain sequences, a statistical classification framework was built. In a later analysis, V and J genes were assigned by comparing TCR nucleotide sequences against IMGT/GENE-DB human TR gene sequences. In a later analysis, CDR3 sequences and most-parsimonious VDJ recombination scenarios were assigned using the TCRdist pipeline. In a later analysis, each TCR beta chain was defined by its CDR3 amino acid sequence together with its V-gene family, and reads lacking a unique V-gene family were excluded. As a way to deal with suspected cross-contamination and a sequencing artifact, a later analysis dropped 450 to 600 nucleotide sequences that were highly shared and had low generation probability. For each public chain, a later analysis derived a clonal expansion index from normalized ranks of inferred template counts within each repertoire. In a later analysis, generation probabilities were computed with a VDJ recombination model fitted to out-of-frame rearrangements, and the resulting probabilities were checked against IGoR. In a later analysis, hypergeometric tests were used to score TCR-TCR, TCR-HLA and TCR-CMV co-occurrence, with a repertoire-size bias correction applied to TCR pairs. To estimate false discovery rates, a later analysis permuted the HLA or CMV assignments 20 times. In a later analysis, co-occurring TCRs were grouped with DBSCAN, and TCRdist sequence similarity was added when clustering was performed within HLA-allele-positive subsets. Repertoires with fewer than 30,000 or more than 120,000 public chains, plus five repertoires with anomalous nucleotide sharing, were excluded from co-occurrence clustering. TCRdb mirrors the immuneACCESS table, restricted to in-frame sequences. Some clones are absent from its copies; in checked studies, under half trace to an unresolved V gene, and the reason for the others is unknown. V, J and clone size reflect that table, while D and trimming were determined from the DNA. Recorded for this sample are roughly 130,000 clones; about 80% of them occurred a single time. 2.5% to 3% of the sample rests with the top ten.

Reading from cysteine to phenylalanine, the CDR3 counts 15 amino acids. Kept here is only the CDR3 DNA, which spans 45 bases and is read in frame from base 1. From a lookup of the germline V gene, CDR1 and CDR2 are KGHSH and LQKENI. V drops 2 bases and J drops 0 bases, leaving 8 bases in between. The sequenced sample was PBMCs. The receptor was isolated from a man aged 25-45 years in good health and CMV-seronegative. Recombination connected TRBV18 to TRBJ1-5; the D gene cannot be named for sure. This receptor carries the CDR3 CASSPGENSNQPQHF. Here is the DNA: TGTGCCAGCTCACCAGGGGAGAATAGCAATCAGCCCCAGCATTTT.